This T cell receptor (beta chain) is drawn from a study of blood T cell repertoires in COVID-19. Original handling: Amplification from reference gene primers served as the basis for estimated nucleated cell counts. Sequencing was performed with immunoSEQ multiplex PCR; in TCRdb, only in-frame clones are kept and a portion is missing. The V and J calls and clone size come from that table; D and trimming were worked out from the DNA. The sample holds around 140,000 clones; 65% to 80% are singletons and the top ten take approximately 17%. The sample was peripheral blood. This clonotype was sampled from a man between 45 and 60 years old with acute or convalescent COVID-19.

CDR3 DNA: TGTGCCAGCAGACTTAGCGGGGGGGCGAACCCCGATACGCAGTATTTT. Translating it yields CASRLSGGANPDTQYF. The chain has TRBV11-2 and TRBJ2-3, with 11 nucleotides matching TRBD2. The V segment lost 6 bases and the J segment 6 bases; nucleotides outside the gene matches: 11. Germline values: CDR1 SGHAT, CDR2 FQNNGV. The CDR3 is 16 amino acids. The full variable domain, with the rest looked up from reference TRBV11-2 and TRBJ2-3, is EAGVAQSPRYKIIEKRQSVAFWCNPISGHATLYWYQQILGQGPKLLIQFQNNGVVDDSQLPKDRFSAERLKGVDSTLKIQPAKLEDSAVYLCASRLSGGANPDTQYFGPGTRLTVL.